This TCR beta chain was obtained from a study of Graves' ophthalmopathy and Graves' hyperthyroidism. Germline CDR1 reads SGDLS; CDR2 reads YYNGEE. This CDR3 is built from 18 residues. V shed 1 base and J 1 base; nucleotides not matched to a gene: 3. Study results and limitations: A classifier, a 13-signature model, separated ophthalmopathy from stable hyperthyroidism with approximately 87% sensitivity and 75% to 83% specificity. Most thyroid-expanded clonotypes exceeding 0.001 frequency were also found in blood.

This clonotype appeared many times. Its antigen is as yet unknown. The study amplified TCR beta CDR3 regions using RNA transcripts. First-round RT-PCR relied on HTBI primers, and a second-round multiplex PCR came next. TCRdb ran MiXCR on the multiplex PCR reads and lists one entry per CDR3 protein. The table shows some 160,000 distinct CDR3 sequences, with 39% occurring only once. As diagnostic evidence, clinical symptoms, serum thyroxine, TRAb, thyroid ultrasound and orbital computed tomography were relied upon. The source material was peripheral blood. The sequence came from a man younger than 40 with Graves' ophthalmopathy. This sequence joins TRBV9 and TRBJ2-1; 15 bases agree with TRBD2. CDR3 region: CASSVHGTSGRSYNEQFF. The CDR3 DNA reads TGTGCCAGCAGCGTACATGGGACTAGCGGGAGGTCCTACAATGAGCAGTTCTTC.